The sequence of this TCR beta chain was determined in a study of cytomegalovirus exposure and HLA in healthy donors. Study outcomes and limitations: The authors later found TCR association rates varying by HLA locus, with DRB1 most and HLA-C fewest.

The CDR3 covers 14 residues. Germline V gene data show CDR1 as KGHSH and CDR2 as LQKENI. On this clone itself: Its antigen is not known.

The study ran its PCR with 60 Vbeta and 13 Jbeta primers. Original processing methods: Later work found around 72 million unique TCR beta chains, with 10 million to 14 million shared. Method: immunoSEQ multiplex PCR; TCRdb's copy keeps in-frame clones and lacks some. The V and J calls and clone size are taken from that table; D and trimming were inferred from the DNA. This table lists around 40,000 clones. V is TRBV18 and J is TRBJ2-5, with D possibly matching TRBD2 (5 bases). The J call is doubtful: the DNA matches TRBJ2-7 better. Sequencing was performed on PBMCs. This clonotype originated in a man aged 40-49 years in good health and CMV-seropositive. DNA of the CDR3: TGTGCCAGCTCACCAATGGAGGAGTCCTACGAGCAGTACTTC. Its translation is CASSPMEESYEQYF.